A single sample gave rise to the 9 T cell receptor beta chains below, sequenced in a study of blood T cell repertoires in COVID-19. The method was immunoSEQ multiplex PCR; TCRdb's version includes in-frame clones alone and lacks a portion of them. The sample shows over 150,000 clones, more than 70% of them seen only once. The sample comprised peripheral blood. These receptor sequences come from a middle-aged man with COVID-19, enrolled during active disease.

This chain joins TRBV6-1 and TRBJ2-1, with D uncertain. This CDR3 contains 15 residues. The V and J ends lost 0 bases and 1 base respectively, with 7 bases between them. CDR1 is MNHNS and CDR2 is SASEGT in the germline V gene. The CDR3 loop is CASSEAAESYNEQFF. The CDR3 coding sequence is TGTGCCAGCAGTGAAGCGGCGGAATCCTACAATGAGCAGTTCTTC.

The CDR3 nucleotides read TGTGCCACCAGACAGGGGGACACCGGGGAGCTGTTTTTT. Its translation: CATRQGDTGELFF. V usage is TRBV24-1 and J usage is TRBJ2-2, with 8 positions matching TRBD1. This CDR3 has 13 residues. Trimming at V came to 7 bases and at J to 3 bases, leaving 0 bases not matched to a gene. CDR1 and CDR2 from the germline V gene are KGHDR and SFDVKD.

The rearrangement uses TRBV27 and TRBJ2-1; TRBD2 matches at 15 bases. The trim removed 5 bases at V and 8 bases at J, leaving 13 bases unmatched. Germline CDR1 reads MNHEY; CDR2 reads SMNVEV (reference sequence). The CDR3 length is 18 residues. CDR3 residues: CASSASGLAGGFRDEQFF. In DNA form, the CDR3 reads TGTGCCAGCAGTGCATCGGGACTAGCGGGGGGATTTAGGGATGAGCAGTTCTTC.

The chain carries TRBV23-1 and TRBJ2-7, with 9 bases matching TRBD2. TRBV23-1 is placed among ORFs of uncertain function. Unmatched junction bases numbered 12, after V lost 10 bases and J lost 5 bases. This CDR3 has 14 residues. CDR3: CATLGASGTDEQYF. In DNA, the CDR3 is TGCGCCACCCTTGGGGCTAGCGGGACAGACGAGCAGTACTTC.

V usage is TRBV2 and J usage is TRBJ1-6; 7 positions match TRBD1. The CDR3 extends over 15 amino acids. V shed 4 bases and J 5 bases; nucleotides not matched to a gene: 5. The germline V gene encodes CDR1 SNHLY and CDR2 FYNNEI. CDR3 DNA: TGTGCCAGCAGTGTAGGACAGGAAAATAATTCACCCCTCCACTTT. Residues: CASSVGQENNSPLHF.

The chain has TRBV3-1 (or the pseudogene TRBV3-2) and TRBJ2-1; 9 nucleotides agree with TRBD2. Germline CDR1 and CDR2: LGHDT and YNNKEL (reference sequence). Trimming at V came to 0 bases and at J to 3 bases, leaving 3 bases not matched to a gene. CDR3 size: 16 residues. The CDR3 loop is CASSQDRTSVYNEQFF. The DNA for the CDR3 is TGTGCCAGCAGCCAAGATCGGACTAGCGTCTACAATGAGCAGTTCTTC.

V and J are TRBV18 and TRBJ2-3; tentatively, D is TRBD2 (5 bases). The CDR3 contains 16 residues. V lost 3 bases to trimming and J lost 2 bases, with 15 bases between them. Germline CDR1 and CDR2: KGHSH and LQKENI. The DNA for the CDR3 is TGTGCCAGCTCACCGGACGAGACTACCGTCACAGATACGCAGTATTTT. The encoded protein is CASSPDETTVTDTQYF.

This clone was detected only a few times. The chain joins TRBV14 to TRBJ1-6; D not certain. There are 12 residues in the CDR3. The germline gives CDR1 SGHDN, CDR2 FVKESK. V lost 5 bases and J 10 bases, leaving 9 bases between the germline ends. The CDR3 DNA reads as TGTGCCAGCAGCAAGGACTGGTCACCCCTCCACTTT. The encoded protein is CASSKDWSPLHF. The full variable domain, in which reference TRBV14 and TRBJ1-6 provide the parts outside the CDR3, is EAGVTQFPSHSVIEKGQTVTLRCDPISGHDNLYWYRRVMGKEIKFLLHFVKESKQDESGMPNNRFLAERTGGTYSTLKVQPAELEDSGVYFCASSKDWSPLHFGNGTRLTVT.

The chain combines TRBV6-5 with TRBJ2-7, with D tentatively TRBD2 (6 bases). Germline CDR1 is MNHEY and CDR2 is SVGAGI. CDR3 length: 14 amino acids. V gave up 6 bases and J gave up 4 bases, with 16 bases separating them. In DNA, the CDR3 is TGTGCCAGCAGCAGAAACGGACTACCTTACGAGCAGTACTTC. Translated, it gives CASSRNGLPYEQYF.